Listed here are 9 T cell receptor beta chains from one sample, sequenced in a study of blood T cell repertoires in COVID-19. Libraries were prepared by immunoSEQ multiplex PCR; TCRdb keeps only in-frame clonotypes and omits some of them. The table lists under 550,000 clones, roughly 89% of them singletons. Material: peripheral blood. The receptor source for this set is a young man with COVID-19, enrolled during active disease.

The J gene is TRBJ2-3, the V gene TRBV15; 11 positions match TRBD1. There are 16 residues in the CDR3. Germline assignment: CDR1 LNHNV and CDR2 YYDKDF (reference sequence). V was clipped by 1 base and J by 3 bases; unmatched bases: 3. This CDR3 reads CATSRGGTGGTDTQYF. The CDR3 coding sequence is TGTGCCACCAGCAGAGGGGGGACAGGGGGAACAGATACGCAGTATTTT.

The CDR3 loop reads CASSQTGIDGYTF. CDR3 DNA: TGCGCCAGCAGCCAGACAGGGATTGACGGCTACACCTTC. The rearrangement uses TRBV5-1 and TRBJ1-2; 7 bases map to TRBD1. The junction had 8 bases not matched to a gene; V was cut back by 4 bases and J by 8 bases. In germline, CDR1 is SGHRS, CDR2 YFSETQ. CDR3 length: 13 residues.

The chain has TRBV19 and TRBJ2-7; D is perhaps TRBD2 (5 bases). The CDR3 consists of 15 residues. With 3 bases removed from V and 0 bases from J, the gap between germline ends came to 12 bases. Germline CDR1 LNHDA, CDR2 SQIVND (reference sequence). The CDR3 DNA sequence: TGTGCCAGTAGTATTCGGGGTACCGTCTCCTACGAGCAGTACTTC. This codes for CASSIRGTVSYEQYF. Variable domain in full (rest from reference TRBV19 and TRBJ2-7): DGGITQSPKYLFRKEGQNVTLSCEQNLNHDAMYWYRQDPGQGLRLIYYSQIVNDFQKGDIAEGYSVSREKKESFPLTVTSAQKNPTAFYLCASSIRGTVSYEQYFGPGTRLTVT.

This sequence joins TRBV3-1 (or the pseudogene TRBV3-2) and TRBJ1-1; 7 bases map to TRBD1. V lost 6 bases and J lost 11; bases outside the gene matches: 12. Germline CDR1 LGHDT, CDR2 YNNKEL (reference sequence). The CDR3 is made up of 13 amino acids. The DNA for the CDR3 is TGTGCCAGCAGGCCGGGACAGAGGCGGGTCGCTTTCTTT. Residues: CASRPGQRRVAFF.

CDR3 amino acids: CASSQTPNTEAFF. For the CDR3, the DNA is TGTGCCAGCAGTCAGACACCCAACACTGAAGCTTTCTTT. The V call is TRBV11-2, the J call TRBJ1-1, with D uncertain. The CDR3 has 13 residues. The germline V and J ends were trimmed by 6 bases and 2 bases, with 10 bases remaining between them. In germline, CDR1 is SGHAT, CDR2 FQNNGV.

V usage is TRBV7-9 and J usage is TRBJ1-6, with unresolved D. CDR1 and CDR2 (germline): SEHNR, FQNEAQ (reference sequence). Between the trimmed V and J ends, which lost 5 bases and 7 bases, there was a span of 9 bases. This CDR3 contains 13 residues. For the CDR3, the DNA is TGTGCCAGCAGCACCACATCAAATTCACCCCTCCACTTT. This gives the protein CASSTTSNSPLHF.

CDR3 DNA sequence: TGTGCCAGCAGGCGTGGGACAGGGCTAGGGTATGGCTACACCTTC. Translating it yields CASRRGTGLGYGYTF. The rearrangement uses TRBV7-9 and TRBJ1-2; 9 positions agree with TRBD1. This CDR3 has 15 residues. Germline V lookup: CDR1 SEHNR, CDR2 FQNEAQ (reference sequence). Trimming removed 6 bases from V and 5 bases from J; junction bases left unmatched: 10.

Of note for this clone: At one end, the junction sequence differs from germline, possibly due to a read error. The chain has TRBV30 and TRBJ2-7; the match to TRBD1 covers 10 bases. Germline CDR1 and CDR2: GTSNPN and SVGIG (reference sequence). The CDR3 totals 14 residues. The CDR3 here is CAWSDGRTGGTKNF. The CDR3 DNA is TGTGCCTGGAGTGACGGACGGACAGGGGGGACGAAGAACTTC.

The chain combines TRBV12-3 or TRBV12-4 with TRBJ2-7; D is undetermined. V lost 0 bases and J 3 bases, leaving 3 bases between the germline ends. The CDR3 totals 12 residues. CDR3 sequence (DNA): TGTGCCAGCAGTTTAGCCTACTACGAGCAGTACTTC. Translating gives CASSLAYYEQYF.